The 21 T cell receptor beta chains reported below all come from one sample, sequenced in a study of blood T cell repertoires in COVID-19. Clones were read by immunoSEQ multiplex PCR, and TCRdb kept only the in-frame ones, dropping some. In the table there are about 170,000 clones, roughly 86% of which are singletons. Sequenced sample: peripheral blood. The receptors here all came from a woman of 80 years or more with COVID-19, enrolled during active disease.

On this clone itself: Different DNA sequences within this sample yield the same CDR3. The rearrangement joins TRBV6-5 to TRBJ1-1; maybe TRBD1 (5 bases). CDR3 length: 13 amino acids. The V end was cut by 2 bases, the J end by 4 bases, with 8 bases between. Germline CDR1 and CDR2: MNHEY and SVGAGI. The CDR3 sequence: CASSYRGGTEAFF. Here the CDR3 DNA reads TGTGCCAGCAGTTACCGGGGGGGCACTGAAGCTTTCTTT.

The rearrangement joins TRBV19 to TRBJ1-2; D is ambiguous. The V end was cut by 3 bases, the J end by 3 bases, with 5 bases between. Germline loops: CDR1 LNHDA, CDR2 SQIVND (reference sequence). This CDR3 contains 12 residues. CDR3 sequence (DNA): TGTGCCAGTAGTATCGGGGACTATGGCTACACCTTC. Amino acids: CASSIGDYGYTF.

The chain carries TRBV10-3 and TRBJ1-4; a possible D gene is TRBD1 (6 bases). The length of the CDR3 is 14 residues. Trimming took 5 bases from V and 7 from J, leaving 14 bases between them. Per the germline V gene, CDR1 is ENHRY and CDR2 is SYGVKD. For the CDR3, the DNA is TGTGCCATCAGTCATAACCGGGACACTGAAAAACTGTTTTTT. This codes for CAISHNRDTEKLFF.

The chain uses TRBV11-2 and TRBJ2-1; 8 bases map to TRBD1. V gave up 7 bases and J gave up 4 bases; unmatched junction bases: 9. This CDR3 spans 15 amino acids. Germline lookup yields CDR1 SGHAT and CDR2 FQNNGV. The CDR3 loop is CASTFGTGVYNEQFF. The CDR3 DNA is TGTGCCAGCACCTTTGGGACAGGCGTATACAATGAGCAGTTCTTC.

The chain recombines TRBV10-1 with TRBJ2-7, with TRBD2 matching over 7 bases. Germline V gene sequence: CDR1 WNHNN, CDR2 SYGVQD (reference sequence). The V gene end was trimmed by 6 bases and the J gene end by 5 bases; junction bases not matched to a gene: 10. CDR3 length: 14 amino acids. This CDR3 reads CASSPGGATDEQYF. CDR3 coding DNA: TGCGCCAGCAGCCCGGGGGGAGCAACGGACGAGCAGTACTTC.

This chain links TRBV5-5 with TRBJ1-2; TRBD1 aligns across 7 bases. Germline V gene sequence: CDR1 SGHKS, CDR2 YYEKEE (reference sequence). V lost 3 bases and J lost 9; bases outside the gene matches: 11. The CDR3 is 14 residues long. CDR3 loop: CASSYRGHPPSYTF. The CDR3 DNA follows: TGTGCCAGCAGCTACAGGGGACACCCCCCCAGCTACACCTTC.

This clone has just a few counts. The chain combines TRBV6-6 with TRBJ1-6; D uncertain. CDR1 and CDR2 (germline): MNHNY, SVGAGI (reference sequence). Trimming stripped 0 bases from V and 8 bases from J, with 11 bases between. This CDR3 is 15 amino acids long. In DNA, the CDR3 is TGTGCCAGCAGTTACTCAAGGAGGACCGATTCACCCCTCCACTTT. This codes for CASSYSRRTDSPLHF.

The chain uses TRBV2 and TRBJ2-5; TRBD2 agrees at 13 bases. J was trimmed by 1 base and V by 5 bases; bases with no gene match: 10. CDR1 and CDR2 from the germline V gene are SNHLY and FYNNEI. The CDR3 runs to 18 residues. CDR3 region: CASSRSLWTSGGQETQYF. CDR3 sequence (DNA): TGTGCCAGCAGTCGATCCCTTTGGACTAGCGGGGGCCAAGAGACCCAGTACTTC.

The genes are TRBV18 and TRBJ1-1, with no clear D. The CDR3 loop spans 11 amino acids. Germline V gene sequence: CDR1 KGHSH, CDR2 LQKENI. Trimming shortened V by 4 bases and J by 11 bases, and 11 bases separated the two germline ends. The CDR3 DNA reads TGTGCCAGCTCACAGAGGGCAAACGCTTTCTTT. It yields the protein CASSQRANAFF.

This clone was recorded only once. The rearrangement joins TRBV10-3 to TRBJ2-1; TRBD2 matches 9 bases. This CDR3 spans 17 amino acids. CDR1 and CDR2 (germline): ENHRY, SYGVKD. V lost 6 bases and J lost 4; bases outside the gene matches: 13. CDR3 DNA sequence: TGTGCCATCAGGGGGACTAGCAGGATGAGTCTTTACAATGAGCAGTTCTTC. Amino acids: CAIRGTSRMSLYNEQFF.

This clone was detected once. The chain is built from TRBV29-1 and TRBJ2-7; 7 bases align to TRBD2. The CDR3 sequence is 13 residues long. The V gene's germline CDR1 is SQVTM and CDR2 ANQGSEA. Trimming took 7 bases from V and 0 from J; bases not matched to a gene: 6. The CDR3 loop is CSARGRNSYEQYF. CDR3 DNA sequence: TGCAGCGCCCGCGGGAGAAACTCCTACGAGCAGTACTTC.

The chain couples TRBV5-4 to TRBJ2-5; 8 bases match TRBD1. The junction had 7 bases not matched to a gene; V was cut back by 5 bases and J by 1 base. This CDR3 has 15 amino acids. The V gene's germline CDR1 is SGHNT and CDR2 YYREEE (reference sequence). The CDR3 DNA reads TGTGCCAGCAGTGGACAGGGCTTAGGCCAAGAGACCCAGTACTTC. Protein sequence: CASSGQGLGQETQYF.

This chain joins TRBV7-5 and TRBJ2-1; the table's TRBD2 call for D was not verified on the DNA. TRBV7-5 is reported as a pseudogene. This CDR3 is 14 amino acids long. The CDR3 DNA follows: TGTGTCAGAAGCTTAGGGACTACCTACAATGAGCAGTTCTTC. Its protein is CVRSLGTTYNEQFF.

This clone was counted between two and nine times. The J gene is TRBJ1-2, the V gene TRBV6-6; no definite D call. The CDR3 has 15 residues. V lost 2 bases and J 2 bases, leaving 12 bases between the germline ends. Germline values: CDR1 MNHNY, CDR2 SVGAGI (reference sequence). The CDR3 DNA reads as TGTGCCAGCAGTTACGAGCCCCGTTCGAACTATGGCTACACCTTC. Protein product: CASSYEPRSNYGYTF.

CDR3 sequence reads: CASSVDRGGQETQYF. The DNA of the CDR3 is TGTGCCAGCAGCGTAGACAGGGGGGGGCAAGAGACCCAGTACTTC. V is TRBV9 and J is TRBJ2-5; TRBD1 might be the D (8 bases). V was clipped by 0 bases and J by 2 bases, with 11 bases between them. CDR1 and CDR2 from the germline V gene are SGDLS and YYNGEE. This CDR3 region has 15 residues.

This chain uses TRBV10-3 with TRBJ1-6; the match to TRBD1 covers 10 bases. Losses at the gene ends were 5 bases for V and 8 bases for J; bases not matched to a gene: 9. The CDR3 is made up of 16 amino acids. The germline CDR1 and CDR2 sequences are ENHRY and SYGVKD. The DNA of the CDR3 is TGTGCCATCAGTCGAGACAGGGGGCGCAAACATTCACCCCTCCACTTT. It codes for CAISRDRGRKHSPLHF.

The chain has TRBV28 and TRBJ2-1, with 8 nucleotides matching TRBD2. V lost 3 bases to trimming and J lost 8 bases; unmatched junction nucleotides: 6. Germline lookup yields CDR1 MDHEN and CDR2 SYDVKM. This CDR3 region has 14 residues. The CDR3 DNA reads as TGTGCCAGCAGTTTCGGGACTAGTGAACATGAGCAGTTCTTC. As protein: CASSFGTSEHEQFF.

Concerning this clone: One end of the junction fails to match germline, which may point to a read error. The rearrangement uses TRBV30 and TRBJ2-3, with 10 bases fitting TRBD2. Germline V gene sequence: CDR1 GTSNPN, CDR2 SVGIG (reference sequence). There are 14 residues in the CDR3. The CDR3 here is CAWSTGTSADTQYF. The CDR3 coding sequence is TGTGCCTGGAGTACCGGGACTAGCGCAGACACGCAGTATTTT.

J is TRBJ2-4 and V is TRBV12-5; D is perhaps TRBD1 (6 bases). The CDR3 covers 16 residues. In germline, CDR1 is LGHNT, CDR2 FRNRAP. V was clipped by 5 bases and J by 3 bases, with 17 bases between them. CDR3 nucleotide sequence: TGTGCTAGTGGTGGACAGCCGGTCTTGCACAAAAACATTCAGTACTTC. Translated: CASGGQPVLHKNIQYF.

This clone was counted a few times. The chain links TRBV5-4 to TRBJ1-4, with 8 bases identical to TRBD1. Trimming took 9 bases from V and 7 from J; bases not matched to a gene: 8. The germline CDR1 and CDR2 sequences are SGHNT and YYREEE (reference sequence). This CDR3 has 13 residues. The CDR3 region has the DNA TGTGCCACCCGGACAGGGTTGGGTGAAAAACTGTTTTTT. It yields the protein CATRTGLGEKLFF. Complete variable domain (other parts from reference TRBV5-4 and TRBJ1-4): ETGVTQSPTHLIKTRGQQVTLRCSSQSGHNTVSWYQQALGQGPQFIFQYYREEENGRGNFPPRFSGLQFPNYSSELNVNALELDDSALYLCATRTGLGEKLFFGSGTQLSVL.

The rearrangement joins TRBV9 to TRBJ2-7, with 9 nucleotides matching TRBD1. The junction had 10 bases not matched to a gene; V was cut back by 4 bases and J by 5 bases. The CDR3 is made up of 15 amino acids. Germline lookup yields CDR1 SGDLS and CDR2 YYNGEE. CDR3 loop: CASSFVGGQGDEQYF. For the CDR3, the DNA is TGTGCCAGCAGCTTCGTGGGGGGACAGGGAGACGAGCAGTACTTC.